This TCR beta chain was recorded in a study of identical twins. Each CDR3 protein gets one entry after TCRdb re-called the 5' RACE reads with MiXCR. Seen here are 1.5 million to 2 million distinct CDR3 sequences, under 35% observed once, and the top ten hold approximately 0.25%. On this clonotype: Its antigen is as yet unknown.

All donors were healthy Caucasians. Study findings and constraints: Diverse VJ usage suggested most zero-insertion clonotypes were not invariant T cells.

This CDR3 spans 15 amino acids. Per the germline V gene, CDR1 is DFQATT and CDR2 is SNEGSKA (reference sequence). The genes are TRBV20-1 and TRBJ2-1; the D gene is possibly TRBD2 (6 bases). The clonotype originates from a newborn girl in good health. What was sequenced was cord blood. The CDR3 DNA follows: TGCAGCGTGGATGCCGGGACTGGGAGTGCCAATGAGCAGTTCTTC. Translation: CSVDAGTGSANEQFF.